This T cell receptor (beta chain) was sequenced during a study of blood T cell repertoires in COVID-19. About the study: The origin of the acute and convalescent COVID-19 samples was the United States, Italy and Spain.

Seattle's cohort entered during active infection and was followed longitudinally. As processed by the authors: It was from reference gene primer amplification that nucleated cell counts were estimated. Clones were read by immunoSEQ multiplex PCR, and TCRdb kept only the in-frame ones, dropping some. V, J and clone size reflect that table, while D and trimming were determined from the DNA. The sample consists of roughly 190,000 clones, about 85% of them appearing once. Trimming removed 7 bases at V and 3 bases at J, with 11 bases between. The germline CDR1 and CDR2 sequences are WNHNN and SYGVQD (reference sequence). CDR3 length: 13 amino acids.

Material: peripheral blood. The origin of this receptor is a woman in her sixties or seventies with COVID-19, enrolled during active disease. The chain couples TRBV10-1 to TRBJ2-3; tentative D call: TRBD1 (5 bases). CDR3 sequence reads: CASTNGATDTQYF. The CDR3 nucleotides read TGCGCCAGCACGAATGGGGCGACAGATACGCAGTATTTT.